The clone carrying this T cell receptor beta chain has only a few counts. What it binds is unknown. The junction differs from germline at one of its ends, possibly a read error. The template was RNA from unsorted bulk tissue. This sample is part of a study of tumor and adjacent non-tumor tissue in lung cancer. Study summary: Some 4.2 million productive TCRbeta reads were obtained per sample on average.

The V gene's germline CDR1 is SGHRS and CDR2 YFSETQ. CDR3 size: 17 residues. The library came from three nested PCR rounds adapted from ARM-PCR protocols. MiXCR, run by TCRdb on the multiplex PCR reads, gives a single entry per CDR3 protein. The repertoire holds around 70,000 distinct CDR3 sequences, with roughly 60% as singletons. Study-level findings and limits: Compared with tumor, normal lung showed significantly lower TCR diversity.

The sample was lung tumor tissue. The TCR was taken from a man in his fifties with non-small cell lung cancer. The chain employs TRBV5-1 and TRBJ2-6, with D possibly matching TRBD2 (6 bases). Here the CDR3 DNA reads TGCGCCAGCAGCTTTGTACGGGAGACGTCTGGGGCCAACGTCCCGACTTTC. This encodes CASSFVRETSGANVPTF.